This T cell receptor beta chain was sequenced for a study of T cell responses to AZD1222 COVID-19 vaccine. This clone was seen once. Clones were read by immunoSEQ multiplex PCR, and TCRdb kept only the in-frame ones, dropping some. The table lists about 130,000 clones, around nine tenths of them singletons, with 0.9% to 1.3% in the top ten. This specimen consisted of peripheral blood, obtained 28 days after the second AZD1222 dose. This sequence was found in an adult who received the AZD1222 COVID-19 vaccine.

The chain's CDR3 is CASRVLSKYFF. Here the CDR3 DNA reads TGTGCCAGCAGAGTCCTTAGCAAGTACTTCTTC. The chain links TRBV12-3 or TRBV12-4 to TRBJ2-1; D ambiguous. Trimming cost V 6 bases and J 16 bases, with 16 bases left between them. This CDR3 spans 11 amino acids.